The 25 T cell receptor beta chains in this list originate from one sample, sequenced in a study of OX40 agonist ivuxolimab in advanced cancers. The table came from immunoSEQ multiplex PCR; TCRdb's copy has only in-frame clones and leaves some out. Of 35,000 to 40,000 clones in the sample, approximately 76% were seen once. Sequenced here: CD4+ or CD8+ T cells sorted from blood, sampled in a trial of the OX40 agonist ivuxolimab. All receptors come from an adult with an advanced solid tumor such as melanoma, head and neck, liver or kidney cancer.

This sequence joins TRBV19 and TRBJ1-5, with D unclear. CDR1 is LNHDA, CDR2 SQIVND, per germline (reference sequence). The CDR3 length is 13 residues. V was cut by 5 bases and J by 5 bases, with 10 bases left in between. CDR3 DNA sequence: TGTGCCAGTAGTCGCAACCAGGATCAGCCCCAGCATTTT. The encoded protein is CASSRNQDQPQHF.

The CDR3 loop reads CASSLSSSGGAYEQYF. CDR3 nucleotides: TGTGCCAGCAGCTTATCGTCTAGCGGGGGGGCCTACGAGCAGTACTTC. The chain couples TRBV7-9 to TRBJ2-7; 12 bases map to TRBD2. CDR1 and CDR2 from the germline V gene are SEHNR and FQNEAQ (reference sequence). The CDR3 spans 16 residues. V lost 2 bases to trimming and J lost 2 bases; unmatched junction nucleotides: 4.

This clone was seen a few times. V is TRBV7-2 and J is TRBJ1-6; no clear D gene. The V end lost 1 base, the J end lost 5 bases, and 3 bases lay between the germline ends. The germline gives CDR1 SGHTA, CDR2 FQGNSA. CDR3 length: 13 amino acids. In DNA form, the CDR3 reads TGTGCCAGCAGCTTAGTGCATAATTCACCCCTCCACTTT. It encodes CASSLVHNSPLHF. The entire variable domain, with the rest obtained from reference TRBV7-2 and TRBJ1-6, is as follows: GAGVSQSPSNKVTEKGKDVELRCDPISGHTALYWYRQSLGQGLEFLIYFQGNSAPDKSGLPSDRFSAERTGGSVSTLTIQRTQQEDSAVYLCASSLVHNSPLHFGNGTRLTVT.

This clone has more than one count but fewer than ten. The V gene is TRBV19, the J gene TRBJ1-1; D is unresolved. V shed 5 bases and J shed 6 bases, with 10 bases lying between them. Germline lookup yields CDR1 LNHDA and CDR2 SQIVND (reference sequence). This CDR3 has 12 amino acids. For the CDR3, the DNA is TGTGCCAGTAGTGGAATGGGCGCTGAAGCTTTCTTT. Residues: CASSGMGAEAFF.

V and J are TRBV19 and TRBJ1-1; D not resolved. The CDR3 is 15 amino acids. Looked up from germline, CDR1 is LNHDA and CDR2 is SQIVND (reference sequence). V was pared by 3 bases and J by 1 base, with 12 bases between. CDR3 coding DNA: TGTGCCAGTAGTATCAGCCCAGAGAAGAACACTGAAGCTTTCTTT. It encodes CASSISPEKNTEAFF.

In nucleotides, the CDR3 is TGTGCCAGCAGTTACGGGAGACAGGGGAATTACGAGCAGTACTTC. This encodes CASSYGRQGNYEQYF. The genes are TRBV6-5 and TRBJ2-7; 8 positions agree with TRBD1. Trimming removed 2 bases from V and 4 bases from J; junction bases left unmatched: 7. Germline V gene sequence: CDR1 MNHEY, CDR2 SVGAGI. This CDR3 has 15 residues.

The chain carries TRBV28 and TRBJ2-5; D possibly corresponds to TRBD2 (5 bases). Germline CDR1 MDHEN, CDR2 SYDVKM. The CDR3 is 11 residues long. Between the trimmed V and J ends, which lost 3 bases and 7 bases, there was a span of 6 bases. The CDR3, as DNA: TGTGCCAGCAGTTTCCGGGGGACCCAGTACTTC. The encoded protein is CASSFRGTQYF.

V is TRBV6-1 and J is TRBJ1-4, with a weak D call TRBD1 (6 bases). From germline, CDR1 is MNHNS and CDR2 SASEGT. This CDR3 is 15 amino acids long. Trimming removed 7 bases from V and 4 bases from J, with 16 bases in between. The CDR3 bases are TGTGCCAGCAATTTAGGGGGGACACTTAATGAAAAACTGTTTTTT. It is translated as CASNLGGTLNEKLFF.

This clone occurred once. V usage is TRBV5-1 and J usage is TRBJ2-1, with 8 bases lining up with TRBD1. Germline CDR1 and CDR2: SGHRS and YFSETQ. The junction had 5 bases not matched to a gene; V was cut back by 0 bases and J by 6 bases. There are 15 residues in the CDR3. CDR3 in amino acids: CASSLEGTGGNEQFF. The CDR3 DNA is TGCGCCAGCAGCTTGGAGGGAACAGGGGGCAATGAGCAGTTCTTC.

The chain recombines TRBV4-2 with TRBJ1-2; D possibly corresponds to TRBD1 (5 bases). Per the germline V gene, CDR1 is LGHNA and CDR2 is YNFKEQ. This CDR3 region has 14 residues. The germline V and J ends were trimmed by 1 base and 4 bases, with 10 bases remaining between them. CDR3 protein: CASSQGDTGYGYTF. The CDR3 DNA reads as TGTGCCAGCAGCCAAGGGGATACAGGCTATGGCTACACCTTC.

A few counts support this clone. The chain uses TRBV2 and TRBJ1-6, with 7 bases aligning to TRBD1. Germline trimming cut 5 bases from V and 7 bases from J; bases unmatched to any gene: 2. CDR1 SNHLY and CDR2 FYNNEI come from the germline V gene. CDR3 size: 13 residues. The CDR3 loop reads CASSSTGNSPLHF. The CDR3 DNA follows: TGTGCCAGCAGTTCGACAGGGAATTCACCCCTCCACTTT.

This chain connects TRBV6-4 to TRBJ2-2; D gene ambiguous. Trimming left V 2 bases short and J 5 bases short, with 6 bases between. Germline values: CDR1 MRHNA, CDR2 SNTAGT. This CDR3 region has 13 residues. CDR3 in DNA: TGTGCCAGCAGTGACAGGGAAACCGGGGAGCTGTTTTTT. It translates to CASSDRETGELFF.

This clone has a handful of counts. The chain couples TRBV7-9 to TRBJ2-2; 9 positions match TRBD2. The CDR3 sequence is 16 residues long. The germline gives CDR1 SEHNR, CDR2 FQNEAQ (reference sequence). The junction had 4 bases not matched to a gene; V was cut back by 1 base and J by 4 bases. In DNA form, the CDR3 reads TGTGCCAGCAGCTTAGTGCGGGGGGGACTCACCGGGGAGCTGTTTTTT. Translated: CASSLVRGGLTGELFF.

The genes are TRBV5-6 and TRBJ1-5; D remains unclear. This CDR3 spans 12 amino acids. From germline, CDR1 is SGHDT and CDR2 YYEEEE. V was trimmed by 4 bases and J by 7 bases, leaving 9 bases between them. The CDR3 loop is CASSPFGQPQHF. The CDR3 DNA is TGTGCCAGCAGCCCGTTTGGGCAGCCCCAGCATTTT.

The chain recombines TRBV5-1 with TRBJ2-3, with D perhaps TRBD1 (5 bases). The CDR3 loop spans 15 amino acids. The V gene lost 2 bases and the J gene lost 2 bases, with 12 bases spanning the gap. Germline CDR1 and CDR2: SGHRS and YFSETQ. The CDR3: CASSFKGSITDTQYF. CDR3 nucleotides: TGCGCCAGCAGCTTTAAGGGGTCGATCACAGATACGCAGTATTTT.

The chain carries TRBV5-1 and TRBJ2-3, with a weak D call TRBD2 (6 bases). V lost 0 bases, J lost 0 bases, and 8 bases lay in between. The CDR3 runs to 15 residues. Germline V lookup: CDR1 SGHRS, CDR2 YFSETQ. The CDR3 bases are TGCGCCAGCAGCTTGGAGGGGACTAGCACAGATACGCAGTATTTT. As protein: CASSLEGTSTDTQYF.

This rearrangement joins TRBV6-5 to TRBJ1-2; tentative D call: TRBD1 (6 bases). The germline CDR1 and CDR2 sequences are MNHEY and SVGAGI. The CDR3 loop spans 12 amino acids. Trimming pared 5 bases from V and 10 bases from J, leaving 14 bases between. The CDR3 is CASSNQGHIYTF. For the CDR3, the DNA is TGTGCCAGCAGTAACCAGGGACACATCTACACCTTC.

The chain combines TRBV6-5 with TRBJ1-5; a possible D gene is TRBD1 (6 bases). Germline CDR1 MNHEY, CDR2 SVGAGI. The CDR3 is 15 amino acids. Trimming took off 6 bases at V and 2 bases at J, with 14 bases between the two ends. CDR3 loop: CASRQGGLGNQPQHF. CDR3 sequence (DNA): TGTGCCAGCAGACAGGGCGGCCTGGGCAATCAGCCCCAGCATTTT.

The rearrangement joins TRBV15 to TRBJ1-5; 8 bases fit TRBD1. This CDR3 region has 16 residues. The germline V gene encodes CDR1 LNHNV and CDR2 YYDKDF (reference sequence). With 0 bases clipped from V and 4 bases from J, the junction kept 5 bases outside the gene matches. The CDR3, as DNA: TGTGCCACCAGCAGAGATCGGGGACAGGTTAATCAGCCCCAGCATTTT. Protein: CATSRDRGQVNQPQHF. Based on the CDR3 plus reference TRBV15 and TRBJ1-5, the full variable domain is DAMVIQNPRYQVTQFGKPVTLSCSQTLNHNVMYWYQQKSSQAPKLLFHYYDKDFNNEADTPDNFQSRRPNTSFCFLDIRSPGLGDTAMYLCATSRDRGQVNQPQHFGDGTRLSIL.

The genes are TRBV7-8 and TRBJ2-3; D is unclear. Germline loops: CDR1 SGHVS, CDR2 FQNEAQ. Trimming pared 0 bases from V and 2 bases from J, leaving 12 bases between. The CDR3 consists of 16 residues. CDR3 sequence reads: CASSLAGLSFTDTQYF. DNA for the CDR3: TGTGCCAGCAGCTTAGCGGGCCTCTCCTTCACAGATACGCAGTATTTT. Based on the CDR3 plus reference TRBV7-8 and TRBJ2-3, the full variable domain is GAGVSQSPRYKVAKRGQDVALRCDPISGHVSLFWYQQALGQGPEFLTYFQNEAQLDKSGLPSDRFFAERPEGSVSTLKIQRTQQEDSAVYLCASSLAGLSFTDTQYFGPGTRLTVL.

DNA for the CDR3: TGTGCCAGCAGCCAAGCGGGGAATTCACCCCTCCACTTT. It yields the protein CASSQAGNSPLHF. V gene TRBV9 combines with J gene TRBJ1-6; no clear D gene. Germline V gene data show CDR1 as SGDLS and CDR2 as YYNGEE. The CDR3 is 13 amino acids. Trimming took 4 bases from V and 7 from J, leaving 9 bases between them.

This sequence joins TRBV7-2 and TRBJ2-7, with D perhaps TRBD2 (5 bases). This CDR3 has 14 residues. Trimming left V 1 base short and J 4 bases short, with 11 bases between. In germline, CDR1 is SGHTA, CDR2 FQGNSA. This CDR3 reads CASSLGGPLYEQYF. CDR3 in DNA: TGTGCCAGCAGCTTAGGAGGGCCCCTATACGAGCAGTACTTC.

This clone is a singleton in its sample. This chain uses TRBV19 with TRBJ2-6; D is unresolved. CDR1 and CDR2 (germline): LNHDA, SQIVND (reference sequence). The ends were cut back, 6 bases at V and 1 base at J, with 7 bases in the middle. The CDR3 length is 14 residues. Here the CDR3 reads CASRSDSGANVLTF. The CDR3 DNA sequence: TGTGCCAGTAGAAGCGATTCTGGGGCCAACGTCCTGACTTTC.

A single count supports this clone. The chain joins TRBV6-1 to TRBJ1-2; D uncertain. V gave up 7 bases and J gave up 8 bases, with 11 bases separating them. The CDR3 length is 11 residues. Germline CDR1 MNHNS, CDR2 SASEGT. The CDR3, as DNA: TGTGCCAGCACCGCGGGTATCGGCTACACCTTC. The encoded protein is CASTAGIGYTF.

The sample holds one count of this clone. The CDR3 bases are TGTGCCAGCAGCGTCGGGGGGTCCGGGACAGGAGGCGGCTACACCTTC. It translates to CASSVGGSGTGGGYTF. This chain joins TRBV9 and TRBJ1-2; 8 nucleotides match TRBD1. The CDR3 has 16 amino acids. After removal of 2 bases from V and 8 bases from J, the junction contained 14 bases not matched to a gene. CDR1 and CDR2 from the germline V gene are SGDLS and YYNGEE.